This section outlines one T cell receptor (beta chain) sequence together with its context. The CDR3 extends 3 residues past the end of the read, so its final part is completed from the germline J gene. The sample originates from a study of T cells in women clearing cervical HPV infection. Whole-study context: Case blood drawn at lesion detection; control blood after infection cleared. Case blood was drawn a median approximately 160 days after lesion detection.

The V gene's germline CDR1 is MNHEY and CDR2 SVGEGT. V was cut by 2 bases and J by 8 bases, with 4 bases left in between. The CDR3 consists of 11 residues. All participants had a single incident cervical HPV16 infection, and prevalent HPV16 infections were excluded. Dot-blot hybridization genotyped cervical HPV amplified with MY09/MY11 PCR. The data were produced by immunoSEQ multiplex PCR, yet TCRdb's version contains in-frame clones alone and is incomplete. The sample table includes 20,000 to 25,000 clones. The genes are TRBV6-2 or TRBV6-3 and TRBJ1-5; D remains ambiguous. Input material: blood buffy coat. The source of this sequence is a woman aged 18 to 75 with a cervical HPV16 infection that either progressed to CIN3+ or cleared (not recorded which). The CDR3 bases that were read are TGTGCCAGCAGTTACCCTGAGCCC. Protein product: CASSYPEP. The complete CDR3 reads CASSYPEPQHF.